Following are 15 T cell receptor beta chains from one sample sequenced in a study of cytomegalovirus exposure and HLA in healthy donors. The study ran its PCR with 60 Vbeta and 13 Jbeta primers. Libraries were prepared by immunoSEQ multiplex PCR; TCRdb keeps only in-frame clonotypes and omits some of them. The sample holds around 50,000 clones, approximately 80% seen once. The sample was PBMCs. The receptors shown here come from a man aged 30-40 years in good health and CMV-seronegative.

A few counts support this clone. The chain joins TRBV9 to TRBJ1-1; 9 bases agree with TRBD1. Germline CDR1 and CDR2: SGDLS and YYNGEE. This CDR3 spans 20 amino acids. V lost 0 bases and J lost 3; bases outside the gene matches: 18. CDR3 sequence (DNA): TGTGCCAGCAGCGTAGGCCCTACCTCCGGGACAGGGTTTAAGTACACTGAAGCTTTCTTT. Translation: CASSVGPTSGTGFKYTEAFF. Filled out from reference TRBV9 and TRBJ1-1, the complete variable domain reads DSGVTQTPKHLITATGQRVTLRCSPRSGDLSVYWYQQSLDQGLQFLIQYYNGEERAKGNILERFSAQQFPDLHSELNLSSLELGDSALYFCASSVGPTSGTGFKYTEAFFGQGTRLTVV.

This chain connects TRBV5-4 to TRBJ2-7; TRBD2 matches 12 bases. V dropped 1 base and J dropped 7; count of bases not matched to a gene: 6. Germline CDR1 SGHNT, CDR2 YYREEE (reference sequence). The CDR3 spans 15 residues. The CDR3 reads CASSLPGTSGREQYF. CDR3 bases: TGTGCCAGCAGCTTGCCCGGGACTAGCGGGCGGGAGCAGTACTTC.

The chain employs TRBV19 and TRBJ2-2; 8 positions match TRBD2. Germline CDR1 and CDR2: LNHDA and SQIVND (reference sequence). Losses at the gene ends were 3 bases for V and 1 base for J; bases not matched to a gene: 1. This CDR3 has 15 amino acids. CDR3 bases: TGTGCCAGTAGTATTGCGGGGGGGAACACCGGGGAGCTGTTTTTT. Protein: CASSIAGGNTGELFF.

The J gene is TRBJ1-1, the V gene TRBV30; D perhaps matches TRBD1 (5 bases). The CDR3 spans 12 residues. Germline V gene data show CDR1 as GTSNPN and CDR2 as SVGIG (reference sequence). V was cut by 5 bases and J by 0 bases, with 7 bases left in between. In nucleotides, the CDR3 is TGTGCCTGGGGGGGGATGAACACTGAAGCTTTCTTT. The encoded protein is CAWGGMNTEAFF.

This chain uses TRBV7-4 with TRBJ2-5; TRBD2 agrees at 13 bases. Germline V CDR1 and CDR2: SGHVT, SQSDAQ. V gave up 4 bases and J gave up 9 bases; unmatched junction bases: 11. The CDR3 is 16 residues long. In DNA, the CDR3 is TGTGCCAGCAGCTCCGGGGGACTAGCGGGGTACTGGGCCCAGTACTTC. It translates to CASSSGGLAGYWAQYF.

The rearrangement links TRBV7-2 to TRBJ1-4, with 8 bases aligning to TRBD1. The CDR3 runs to 16 residues. J lost 7 bases, V lost 2 bases, and 9 bases had no gene match. Germline loops: CDR1 SGHTA, CDR2 FQGNSA. CDR3 sequence: CASSLMITGGGEKLFF. The CDR3 region has the DNA TGTGCCAGCAGCTTAATGATTACAGGGGGTGGTGAAAAACTGTTTTTT. Based on the CDR3 plus reference TRBV7-2 and TRBJ1-4, the full variable domain is GAGVSQSPSNKVTEKGKDVELRCDPISGHTALYWYRQSLGQGLEFLIYFQGNSAPDKSGLPSDRFSAERTGGSVSTLTIQRTQQEDSAVYLCASSLMITGGGEKLFFGSGTQLSVL.

The chain is built from TRBV7-8 and TRBJ1-1; perhaps TRBD1 as D (6 bases). The germline V gene encodes CDR1 SGHVS and CDR2 FQNEAQ. This CDR3 has 14 residues. Between the trimmed V and J ends, which lost 7 bases and 2 bases, there was a span of 14 bases. The CDR3 loop is CASTWGGVNTEAFF. Written as DNA, the CDR3 is TGTGCCAGCACCTGGGGGGGCGTAAACACTGAAGCTTTCTTT.

This rearrangement joins TRBV19 to TRBJ1-1; the D is unclear. Trimming took 8 bases from V and 7 from J, leaving 20 bases between them. The CDR3 totals 14 residues. From germline, CDR1 is LNHDA and CDR2 SQIVND (reference sequence). Here the CDR3 reads CASLGERESREAFF. The CDR3 nucleotides read TGTGCCAGTTTGGGCGAACGGGAATCCCGTGAAGCTTTCTTT.

The chain recombines TRBV4-3 with TRBJ2-1, with 10 bases aligning to TRBD1. Trimming removed 1 base from V and 3 bases from J; junction bases left unmatched: 6. This CDR3 contains 17 residues. The germline CDR1 and CDR2 sequences are LGHNA and YSLEER. CDR3 in amino acids: CASSQVRGTGDYNEQFF. CDR3 sequence (DNA): TGCGCCAGCAGCCAAGTTCGAGGGACAGGGGACTACAATGAGCAGTTCTTC.

The chain links TRBV19 to TRBJ1-6, with D perhaps matching TRBD1 (6 bases). The CDR3 has 15 residues. CDR1 and CDR2 from the germline V gene are LNHDA and SQIVND (reference sequence). The V end was cut by 10 bases, the J end by 1 base, with 14 bases between. The chain's CDR3 is CATRTGKSYNSPLHF. The CDR3 DNA follows: TGTGCCACCAGAACAGGGAAGTCCTATAATTCACCCCTCCACTTT.

The rearrangement joins TRBV7-9 to TRBJ1-4, with a tentative D call TRBD1 (6 bases). This CDR3 region has 18 residues. V was pared by 5 bases and J by 7 bases, with 26 bases between. The germline CDR1 and CDR2 sequences are SEHNR and FQNEAQ (reference sequence). CDR3 DNA sequence: TGTGCCAGCAGCCCAACTAGGGCGACACAGGGAGGGAGTGAAAAACTGTTTTTT. Its protein is CASSPTRATQGGSEKLFF.

This clone was detected a few times. The chain recombines TRBV2 with TRBJ1-1; D remains ambiguous. The CDR3 loop spans 14 amino acids. The germline V gene has CDR1 SNHLY and CDR2 FYNNEI. V was trimmed by 7 bases and J by 6 bases, leaving 18 bases between them. The CDR3 DNA is TGTGCCAGCAAGAGGAGCCTCGGTATAGCTGAAGCTTTCTTT. Translated, it gives CASKRSLGIAEAFF.

This clone was found a few times. This sequence joins TRBV4-3 and TRBJ2-7, with D unclear. Germline V CDR1 and CDR2: LGHNA, YSLEER. The germline V and J ends were trimmed by 0 bases and 6 bases, with 15 bases remaining between them. The CDR3 sequence is 15 residues long. The CDR3 loop is CASSQEPYSTAEQYF. The DNA for the CDR3 is TGCGCCAGCAGCCAAGAGCCATACTCTACCGCCGAGCAGTACTTC.

This chain connects TRBV9 to TRBJ2-1; a possible D gene is TRBD2 (6 bases). There are 15 residues in the CDR3. The germline V gene has CDR1 SGDLS and CDR2 YYNGEE. Deletions cut 4 bases from V and 1 base from J, with 12 bases between. CDR3 DNA sequence: TGTGCCAGCAGCCCCCTGGGGGGATCCTACAATGAGCAGTTCTTC. This sequence encodes CASSPLGGSYNEQFF.

The chain uses TRBV30 and TRBJ2-5, with D possibly TRBD2 on 6 matching bases. The CDR3 loop spans 15 amino acids. Germline assignment: CDR1 GTSNPN and CDR2 SVGIG (reference sequence). V was pared by 2 bases and J by 5 bases, with 18 bases between. CDR3: CAWSRGTRGWETQYF. The CDR3, as DNA: TGTGCCTGGAGTCGCGGGACTCGGGGTTGGGAGACCCAGTACTTC.